This is a list of T cell receptor beta chains from one sample in a study of shared clonotypes between healthy human individuals. Sequencing used immunoSEQ multiplex PCR; TCRdb keeps in-frame clones, though not all of them. The sample contains approximately 2,000,000 clones, 93% of which appear only once. Input material: naive CD8+ T cells from PBMCs. Receptors were obtained from a man between 18 and 35 years old in good health. Some clones in this sample may be carry-over from other donors' samples. The CDR3 runs from the conserved cysteine through the conserved F or W. Fields, in order: J gene, V gene, clone size, D gene, CDR3 protein, CDR3 DNA. The D gene is left open where the match is weak. Size tells how often a clone was seen (once, few, many) or the class of an expanded clone, and some rows leave it out.

TRBJ2-1 | TRBV7-9 | - | TRBD1 | CASSRWDRLNNEQFF | TGTGCCAGCAGCCGGTGGGACAGACTAAACAATGAGCAGTTCTTC
TRBJ1-1 | TRBV5-1 | - | - | CASSSGGQGSHTEAFF | TGCGCCAGCAGCTCGGGGGGGCAGGGGTCCCACACTGAAGCTTTCTTT
TRBJ2-7 | TRBV27 | - | TRBD2 | CASSFSSGEDSYEQYF | TGTGCCAGCAGTTTCTCTAGCGGGGAGGATTCCTACGAGCAGTACTTC
TRBJ2-2 | TRBV2 | - | TRBD1 | CASSDLPGTENTGELFF | TGTGCCAGCAGTGATCTTCCCGGGACAGAGAACACCGGGGAGCTGTTTTTT
TRBJ2-1 | TRBV10-1 | - | - | CASSDPRALNNEQFF | TGCGCCAGCAGTGACCCCCGCGCCCTTAACAATGAGCAGTTCTTC
TRBJ2-1 | TRBV28 | - | TRBD2 | CASSFPQLAGLYNEQFF | TGTGCCAGCAGTTTCCCCCAACTAGCGGGGCTCTACAATGAGCAGTTCTTC
TRBJ2-7 | TRBV7-9 | - | TRBD2 | CASSQGLAPLEQYF | TGTGCCAGCAGCCAAGGACTAGCCCCTTTGGAGCAGTACTTC
TRBJ2-7 | TRBV28 | - | TRBD2 | CASRWPASGIYEQYF | TGTGCCAGCCGATGGCCGGCTAGCGGGATCTACGAGCAGTACTTC
TRBJ2-1 | TRBV5-1 | - | - | CASSLFGSALGNEQFF | TGCGCCAGCAGCTTGTTCGGGTCAGCCCTTGGGAATGAGCAGTTCTTC
TRBJ1-1 | TRBV7-9 | - | - | CAGALGVNTEAFF | TGTGCCGGAGCCCTGGGGGTGAACACTGAAGCTTTCTTT
TRBJ1-5 | TRBV27 | - | TRBD1 | CASSLGGTEAQHF | TGTGCCAGCAGTTTAGGCGGGACAGAGGCCCAGCATTTT
TRBJ1-2 | TRBV12-5 | - | - | CAKAPGGSARTF | TGTGCTAAGGCCCCGGGGGGCAGCGCGAGGACCTTC
TRBJ1-2 | TRBV5-4 | - | TRBD1 | CASSPGTGDIGYTF | TGTGCCAGCAGCCCCGGGACAGGGGACATCGGCTACACCTTC
TRBJ2-7 | TRBV28 | - | TRBD1 | CASRAVTGSYEQYF | TGTGCCAGCAGGGCCGTGACAGGGTCTTACGAGCAGTACTTC
TRBJ1-1 | TRBV2 | - | - | CASEPGMNTEAFF | TGTGCCAGCGAACCGGGCATGAACACTGAAGCTTTCTTT
TRBJ1-5 | TRBV27 | - | - | CASRMYGIYSNQPQHF | TGTGCCAGCAGGATGTACGGAATCTATAGCAATCAGCCCCAGCATTTT
TRBJ1-1 | TRBV6-5 | - | - | CASSYGRERTEAFF | TGTGCCAGCAGTTACGGCAGGGAACGGACTGAAGCTTTCTTT
TRBJ2-7 | TRBV28 | - | TRBD2 | CASRKLARSYEQYF | TGTGCCAGCAGAAAACTAGCGCGCTCCTACGAGCAGTACTTC
TRBJ2-7 | TRBV27 | - | TRBD2 | CASSPGTSGRAGEQYF | TGTGCCAGCAGTCCAGGGACTAGCGGCAGAGCAGGAGAGCAGTACTTC
TRBJ2-7 | TRBV6-6 | - | - | CASSWGDTYEQYF | TGTGCCAGCAGCTGGGGAGACACATACGAGCAGTACTTC
TRBJ2-7 | TRBV5-1 | - | - | CASSLGPGMAYEQYF | TGCGCCAGCAGCTTGGGTCCAGGGATGGCCTACGAGCAGTACTTC
TRBJ2-1 | TRBV29-1 | - | TRBD1 | CSVAGTGEPRSYNEQFF | TGCAGCGTAGCCGGGACAGGAGAGCCACGGTCCTACAATGAGCAGTTCTTC
TRBJ1-5 | TRBV7-9 | - | - | CASSFPDQPQHF | TGTGCCAGCAGCTTCCCCGATCAGCCCCAGCATTTT
TRBJ2-3 | TRBV4-1 | - | TRBD2 | CASSQLAGAHTQYF | TGCGCCAGCAGCCAGCTAGCGGGAGCACATACGCAGTATTTT
TRBJ1-2 | TRBV27 | - | TRBD1 | CASSSIGQGATNYGYTF | TGTGCCAGCAGTTCCATCGGACAGGGGGCTACTAACTATGGCTACACCTTC
TRBJ2-7 | TRBV5-4 | once | TRBD1 | CASSLAAGGSSYEQYF | TGTGCCAGCAGCTTAGCGGCAGGGGGCAGCTCCTACGAGCAGTACTTC
TRBJ2-7 | TRBV27 | - | - | CASSLTGTYSYEQYF | TGTGCCAGCAGTTTGACCGGGACATACTCCTACGAGCAGTACTTC
TRBJ2-2 | TRBV7-2 | - | TRBD1 | CASKRQGWDTGELFF | TGTGCCAGCAAACGACAGGGGTGGGACACCGGGGAGCTGTTTTTT
TRBJ2-7 | TRBV7-8 | - | - | CAACEQYF | TGTGCCGCCTGCGAGCAGTACTTC
TRBJ2-7 | TRBV10-3 | - | - | CAISEPAARDYEQYF | TGTGCCATCAGTGAACCCGCCGCACGAGACTACGAGCAGTACTTC
TRBJ2-7 | TRBV27 | - | - | CASSLLSDLREQYF | TGTGCCAGCAGTTTATTATCGGACCTAAGGGAGCAGTACTTC
TRBJ2-6 | TRBV7-6 | - | - | CASSSRSGANVLTF | TGTGCCAGCAGCTCCCGCTCTGGGGCCAACGTCCTGACTTTC
TRBJ2-7 | TRBV19 | - | - | CASRGSSSPYEQYF | TGTGCCAGTAGAGGTTCCTCATCCCCCTACGAGCAGTACTTC
TRBJ1-2 | TRBV6-6 | - | TRBD1 | CASSYGTGLNYGYTF | TGTGCCAGCAGTTACGGGACAGGACTTAACTATGGCTACACCTTC
TRBJ2-3 | TRBV12-2 | - | - | CASGSAVASTDTQYF | TGTGCAAGCGGGTCGGCGGTGGCTAGCACAGATACGCAGTATTTT
TRBJ2-6 | TRBV28 | - | - | CASSYNFQGSVVGANVLTF | TGTGCCAGCAGTTATAATTTTCAGGGGTCGGTTGTTGGGGCCAACGTCCTGACTTTC
TRBJ2-7 | TRBV28 | - | - | CASSPGRGYEQYF | TGTGCCAGCAGCCCTGGGCGGGGCTACGAGCAGTACTTC
TRBJ2-1 | TRBV10-2 | - | - | CASTATGRDQFF | TGCGCCAGCACCGCGACGGGGCGGGATCAGTTCTTC
TRBJ2-1 | TRBV7-2 | - | TRBD2 | CASSPTSGSSYNEQFF | TGTGCCAGCAGTCCTACTAGCGGGTCCTCCTACAATGAGCAGTTCTTC
TRBJ2-1 | TRBV2 | - | - | CASRLPGAWTDNEQFF | TGTGCCAGCAGACTACCGGGGGCCTGGACGGACAATGAGCAGTTCTTC
TRBJ2-2 | TRBV19 | - | - | CASSTAVGELFF | TGTGCCAGTAGTACGGCGGTCGGGGAGCTGTTTTTT
TRBJ2-3 | TRBV5-6 | - | - | CASSFEYSTDTQYF | TGTGCCAGCAGCTTCGAGTATAGCACAGATACGCAGTATTTT
TRBJ2-7 | TRBV7-9 | once | - | CASSPREHEQYF | TGTGCCAGCAGCCCCAGGGAGCACGAGCAGTACTTC
TRBJ2-7 | TRBV6-1 | - | - | CASSELWSYEQYF | TGTGCCAGCAGTGAATTATGGTCCTACGAGCAGTACTTC
TRBJ2-6 | TRBV7-9 | - | TRBD1 | CASSSTGAGANVLTF | TGTGCCAGCAGCTCGACAGGGGCTGGGGCCAACGTCCTGACTTTC
TRBJ2-1 | TRBV7-9 | - | - | CASGTLLGASNEQFF | TGTGCCAGCGGCACCCTGCTCGGGGCATCGAATGAGCAGTTCTTC
TRBJ2-3 | TRBV7-7 | - | - | CASSLGRGDTQYF | TGTGCCAGCAGCTTAGGGCGGGGAGATACGCAGTATTTT
TRBJ1-2 | TRBV13 | - | - | CASLSHLRNYGYTF | TGTGCCAGCCTTTCCCACCTTCGAAACTATGGCTACACCTTC
TRBJ2-1 | TRBV27 | - | - | CASGSASHNEQFF | TGTGCCAGCGGATCGGCGTCGCACAATGAGCAGTTCTTC
TRBJ2-7 | TRBV7-9 | - | TRBD2 | CASSPILAGSYEQYF | TGTGCCAGCAGCCCCATACTAGCGGGTTCCTACGAGCAGTACTTC
TRBJ1-2 | TRBV11-2 | - | - | CASSPSGPAAGYTF | TGTGCCAGCAGCCCATCGGGTCCTGCGGCTGGCTACACCTTC
TRBJ2-5 | TRBV6-1 | - | - | CASSESPLQAETQYF | TGTGCCAGCAGTGAATCCCCACTTCAGGCGGAGACCCAGTACTTC
TRBJ2-3 | TRBV5-6 | - | TRBD1 | CASSFQGVRDTQYF | TGTGCCAGCAGCTTCCAGGGGGTTAGAGATACGCAGTATTTT
TRBJ2-7 | TRBV28 | once | TRBD1 | CASSLWVGTGKGLEQYF | TGTGCCAGCAGTTTATGGGTTGGGACAGGGAAAGGCCTCGAGCAGTACTTC
TRBJ2-3 | TRBV11-2 | - | - | CASSLVRADTDTQYF | TGTGCCAGCAGCTTAGTTCGAGCGGACACAGATACGCAGTATTTT